The source of this T cell receptor (beta chain) is a study of T and B cells in COVID-19 patients. Study-level findings and limits: Few blood samples existed from mildly ill patients during symptoms or early in severe cases.

TRB rearrangements were amplified by multiplex PCR with BIOMED2 TRB-A/B primers. TCRdb re-called the multiplex PCR reads through MiXCR, storing one row per CDR3 protein. The table shows around 25,000 distinct CDR3 sequences, with around a third occurring only once. This CDR3 comprises 14 residues. Germline V gives CDR1 SQVTM, CDR2 ANQGSEA. The V and J ends lost 7 bases and 6 bases respectively, with 22 bases between them. TRB was amplified from about 260-540 ng of blood genomic DNA. This clonotype is judged medium-sized (0.01 to 0.1%). Its specificity is unknown. The source of this sequence is a human donor who had recovered from COVID-19. The sample taken for sequencing was blood. The J gene is TRBJ2-7, the V gene TRBV29-1, with D possibly called TRBD1 or TRBD2 (7 bases each). CDR3 residues: CSAVRQGLRSEQYF. The CDR3 bases are TGCAGCGCCGTTAGACAGGGACTACGCTCCGAGCAGTACTTC.